This TCR beta chain was sequenced during a study of blood T cell repertoires in COVID-19. Looking at the study overall: Sample material is recorded as cDNA or gDNA derived from T cells, B-cell-depleted T cells, or PBMCs.

In the original analysis: Reference gene primers were amplified, and this amplification served to estimate nucleated cell counts. Measured with immunoSEQ multiplex PCR; TCRdb has only the in-frame clones, and not every one. The DNA was the basis for D and trimming; V, J and clone size are from that table. The repertoire holds about 140,000 clones, with about three quarters as singletons. The CDR3 consists of 16 residues. CDR1 and CDR2 (germline): SGHTA, FQGNSA. V shed 5 bases and J 10 bases; nucleotides not matched to a gene: 13. The sample comprised peripheral blood. This chain uses TRBV7-2 with TRBJ1-6; 8 bases agree with TRBD1. This TCR came from a woman aged 45-65 years with active or convalescent COVID-19. In DNA, the CDR3 is TGTGCCAGCAGCCCCCTGGTCGGACAGGGAACATCACCCCTCCACTTT. This gives the protein CASSPLVGQGTSPLHF.